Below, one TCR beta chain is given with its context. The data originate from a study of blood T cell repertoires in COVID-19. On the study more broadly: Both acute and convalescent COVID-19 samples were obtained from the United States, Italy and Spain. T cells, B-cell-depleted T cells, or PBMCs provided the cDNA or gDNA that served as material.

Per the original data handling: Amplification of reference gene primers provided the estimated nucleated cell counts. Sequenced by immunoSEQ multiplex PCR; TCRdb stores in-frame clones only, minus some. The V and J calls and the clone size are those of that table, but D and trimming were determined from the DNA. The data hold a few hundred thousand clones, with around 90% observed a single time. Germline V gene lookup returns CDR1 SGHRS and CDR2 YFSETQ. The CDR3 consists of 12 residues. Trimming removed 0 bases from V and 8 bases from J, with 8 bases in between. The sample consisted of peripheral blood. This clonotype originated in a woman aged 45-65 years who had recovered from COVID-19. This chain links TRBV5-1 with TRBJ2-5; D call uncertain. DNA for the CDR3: TGCGCCAGCAGCTTGGCCGGAGACACCCAGTACTTC. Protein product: CASSLAGDTQYF.